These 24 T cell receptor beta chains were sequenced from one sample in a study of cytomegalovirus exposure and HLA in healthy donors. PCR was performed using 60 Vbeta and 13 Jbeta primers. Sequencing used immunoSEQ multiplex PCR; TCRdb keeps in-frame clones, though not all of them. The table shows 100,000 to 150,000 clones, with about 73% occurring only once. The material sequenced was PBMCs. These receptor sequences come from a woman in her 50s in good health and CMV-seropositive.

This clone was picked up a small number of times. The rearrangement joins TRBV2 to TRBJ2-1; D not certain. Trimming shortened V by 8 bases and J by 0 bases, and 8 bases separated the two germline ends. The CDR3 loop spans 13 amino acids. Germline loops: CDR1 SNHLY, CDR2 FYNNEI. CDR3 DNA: TGTGCCAGCGAGAGAAGCTCCTACAATGAGCAGTTCTTC. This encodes CASERSSYNEQFF.

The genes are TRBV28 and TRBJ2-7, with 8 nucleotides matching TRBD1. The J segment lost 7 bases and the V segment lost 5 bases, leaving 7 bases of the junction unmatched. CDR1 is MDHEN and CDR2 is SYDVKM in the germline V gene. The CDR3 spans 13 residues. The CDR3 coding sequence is TGTGCCAGCAGTCTGACAGGGGTGGGAGAGCAGTACTTC. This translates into CASSLTGVGEQYF.

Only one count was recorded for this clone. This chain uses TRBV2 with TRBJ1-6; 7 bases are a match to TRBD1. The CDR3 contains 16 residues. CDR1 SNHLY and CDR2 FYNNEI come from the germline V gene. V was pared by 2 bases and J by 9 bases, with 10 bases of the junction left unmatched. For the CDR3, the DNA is TGTGCCAGCAGTGAATCGGCGACAGGGTACGGTTCACCCCTCCACTTT. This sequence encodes CASSESATGYGSPLHF.

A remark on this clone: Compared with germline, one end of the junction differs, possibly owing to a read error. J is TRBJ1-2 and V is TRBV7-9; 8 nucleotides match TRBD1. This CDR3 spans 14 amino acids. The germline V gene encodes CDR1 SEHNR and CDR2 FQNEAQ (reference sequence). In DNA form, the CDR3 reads TGTTCCAGCAGCATAACGACAGGGGCGGGTGGCTACACCTTC. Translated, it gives CSSSITTGAGGYTF.

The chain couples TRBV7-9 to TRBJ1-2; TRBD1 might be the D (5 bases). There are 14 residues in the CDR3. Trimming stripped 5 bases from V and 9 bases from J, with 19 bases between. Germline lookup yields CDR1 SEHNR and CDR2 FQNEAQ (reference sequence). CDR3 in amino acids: CASSPESQGRSYTF. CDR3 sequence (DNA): TGTGCCAGCAGCCCTGAGTCTCAGGGTCGTAGCTACACCTTC.

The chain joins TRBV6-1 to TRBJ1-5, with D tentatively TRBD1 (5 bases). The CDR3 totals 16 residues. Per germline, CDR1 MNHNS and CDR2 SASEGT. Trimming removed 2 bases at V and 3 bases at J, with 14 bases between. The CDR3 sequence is CASSELGGRINQPQHF. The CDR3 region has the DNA TGTGCCAGCAGTGAACTCGGGGGACGGATCAATCAGCCCCAGCATTTT.

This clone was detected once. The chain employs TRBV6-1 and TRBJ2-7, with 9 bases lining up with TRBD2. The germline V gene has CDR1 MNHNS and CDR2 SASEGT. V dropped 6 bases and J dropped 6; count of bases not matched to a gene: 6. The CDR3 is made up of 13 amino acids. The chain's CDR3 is CASRLAGGGEQYF. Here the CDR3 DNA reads TGTGCCAGCAGGTTGGCGGGGGGGGGCGAGCAGTACTTC.

The CDR3 DNA sequence: TGTGCCAGCAGCTTAGCTTACGGTGCCTACGAGCAGTACTTC. Encoded protein: CASSLAYGAYEQYF. The genes are TRBV7-9 and TRBJ2-7; D not resolved. The CDR3 extends over 14 amino acids. The V end lost 0 bases, the J end lost 2 bases, and 8 bases lay between the germline ends. Germline assignment: CDR1 SEHNR and CDR2 FQNEAQ (reference sequence).

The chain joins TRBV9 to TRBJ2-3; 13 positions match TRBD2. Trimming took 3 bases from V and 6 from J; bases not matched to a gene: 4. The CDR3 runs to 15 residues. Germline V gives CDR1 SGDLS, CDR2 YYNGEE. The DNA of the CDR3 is TGTGCCAGCAGCGACACTAGCGGGGGGGCTGATACGCAGTATTTT. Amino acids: CASSDTSGGADTQYF.

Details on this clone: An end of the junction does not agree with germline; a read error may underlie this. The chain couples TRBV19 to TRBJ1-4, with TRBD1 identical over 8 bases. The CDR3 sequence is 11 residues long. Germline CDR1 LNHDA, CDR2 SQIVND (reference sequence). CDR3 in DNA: TGTGCCAGTAGTCTCGGGACAGGCCTTGTTTTT. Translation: CASSLGTGLVF.

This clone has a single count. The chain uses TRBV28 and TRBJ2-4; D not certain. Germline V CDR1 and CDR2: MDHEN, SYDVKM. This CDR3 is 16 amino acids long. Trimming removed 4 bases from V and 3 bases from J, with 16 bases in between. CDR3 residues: CASSSSRSVGKNIQYF. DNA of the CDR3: TGTGCCAGCAGTTCGAGCCGGAGTGTCGGCAAAAACATTCAGTACTTC.

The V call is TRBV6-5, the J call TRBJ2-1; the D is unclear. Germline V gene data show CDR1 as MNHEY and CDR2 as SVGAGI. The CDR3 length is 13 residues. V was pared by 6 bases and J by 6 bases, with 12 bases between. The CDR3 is CASSQTFSNEQFF. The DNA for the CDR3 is TGTGCCAGCAGCCAGACATTCAGCAATGAGCAGTTCTTC.

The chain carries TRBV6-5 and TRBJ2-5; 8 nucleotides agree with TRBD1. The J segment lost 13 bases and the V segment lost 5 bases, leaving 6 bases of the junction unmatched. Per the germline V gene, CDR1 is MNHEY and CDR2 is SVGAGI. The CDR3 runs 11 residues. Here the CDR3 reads CASSDTGGAYF. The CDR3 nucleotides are TGTGCCAGCAGTGATACAGGGGGAGCGTACTTC.

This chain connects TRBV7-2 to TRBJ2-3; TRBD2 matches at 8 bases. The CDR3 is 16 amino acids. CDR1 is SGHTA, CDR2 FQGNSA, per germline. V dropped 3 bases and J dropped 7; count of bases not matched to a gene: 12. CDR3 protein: CASSLGERGPGYTQYF. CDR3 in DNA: TGTGCCAGCAGCTTGGGCGAGCGGGGGCCCGGTTATACGCAGTATTTT.

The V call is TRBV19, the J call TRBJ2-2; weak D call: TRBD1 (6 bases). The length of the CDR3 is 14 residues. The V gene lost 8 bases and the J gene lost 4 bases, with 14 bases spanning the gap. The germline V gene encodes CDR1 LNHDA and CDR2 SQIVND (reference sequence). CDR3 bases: TGTGCCAGTCTTCACAGGGCGGGCACCGGGGAGCTGTTTTTT. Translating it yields CASLHRAGTGELFF.

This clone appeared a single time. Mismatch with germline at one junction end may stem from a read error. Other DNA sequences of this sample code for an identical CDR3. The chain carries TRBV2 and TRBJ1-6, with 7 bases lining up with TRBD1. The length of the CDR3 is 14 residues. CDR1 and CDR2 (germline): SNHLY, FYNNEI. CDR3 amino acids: CASREWDSASPLHF. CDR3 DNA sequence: TGTGCCAGCAGGGAGTGGGACAGCGCTTCACCTCTCCACTTT.

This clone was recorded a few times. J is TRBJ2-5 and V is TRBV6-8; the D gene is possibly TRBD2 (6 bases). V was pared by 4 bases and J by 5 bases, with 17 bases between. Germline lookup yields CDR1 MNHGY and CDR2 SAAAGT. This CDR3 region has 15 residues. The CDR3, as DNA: TGTGCCAGCAGTTCCCGCCAGGGACTGGAGGAGACCCAGTACTTC. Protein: CASSSRQGLEETQYF.

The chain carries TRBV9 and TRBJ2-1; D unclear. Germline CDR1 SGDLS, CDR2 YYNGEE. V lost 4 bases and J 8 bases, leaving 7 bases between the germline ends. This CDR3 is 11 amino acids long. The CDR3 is CASSSSYEQFF. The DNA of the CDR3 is TGTGCCAGCAGCAGTAGCTATGAGCAGTTCTTC.

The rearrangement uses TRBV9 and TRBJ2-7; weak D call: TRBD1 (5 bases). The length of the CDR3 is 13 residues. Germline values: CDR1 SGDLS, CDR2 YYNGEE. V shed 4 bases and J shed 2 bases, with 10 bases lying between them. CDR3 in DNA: TGTGCCAGCAGCCGGACACCCACCTACGAGCAGTACTTC. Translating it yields CASSRTPTYEQYF.

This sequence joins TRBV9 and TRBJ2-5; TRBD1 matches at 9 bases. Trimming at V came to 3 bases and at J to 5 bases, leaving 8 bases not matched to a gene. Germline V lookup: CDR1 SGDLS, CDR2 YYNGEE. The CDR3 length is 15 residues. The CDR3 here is CASSASQGARETQYF. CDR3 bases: TGTGCCAGCAGCGCCTCACAGGGGGCGAGGGAGACCCAGTACTTC.

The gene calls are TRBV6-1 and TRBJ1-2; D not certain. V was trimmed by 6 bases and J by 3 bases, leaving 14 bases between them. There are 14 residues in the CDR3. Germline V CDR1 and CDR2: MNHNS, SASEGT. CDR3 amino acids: CASSTGAEDYGYTF. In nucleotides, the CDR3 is TGTGCCAGCAGCACGGGAGCCGAGGACTATGGCTACACCTTC.

In nucleotides, the CDR3 is TGTGCCAGCTCACACCGGGACAGGGGGGAAACTGAAGCTTTCTTT. This encodes CASSHRDRGETEAFF. V gene TRBV18 combines with J gene TRBJ1-1; 11 bases are a match to TRBD1. V trimming: 4 bases; J trimming: 5 bases; junction bases outside the gene matches: 6. The V gene's germline CDR1 is KGHSH and CDR2 LQKENI. The CDR3 is made up of 15 amino acids.

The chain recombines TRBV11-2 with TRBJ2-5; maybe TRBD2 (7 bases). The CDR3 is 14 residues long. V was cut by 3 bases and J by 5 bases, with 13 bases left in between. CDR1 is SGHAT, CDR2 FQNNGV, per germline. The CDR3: CASSLGGAKETQYF. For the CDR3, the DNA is TGTGCCAGCAGCTTGGGGGGGGCAAAGGAGACCCAGTACTTC.

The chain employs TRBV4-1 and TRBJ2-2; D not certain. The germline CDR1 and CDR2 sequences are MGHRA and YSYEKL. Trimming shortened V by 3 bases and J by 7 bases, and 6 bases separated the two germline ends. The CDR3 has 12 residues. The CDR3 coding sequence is TGCGCCAGCAGCCAGCTCTACGGGGAGCTGTTTTTT. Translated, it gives CASSQLYGELFF.